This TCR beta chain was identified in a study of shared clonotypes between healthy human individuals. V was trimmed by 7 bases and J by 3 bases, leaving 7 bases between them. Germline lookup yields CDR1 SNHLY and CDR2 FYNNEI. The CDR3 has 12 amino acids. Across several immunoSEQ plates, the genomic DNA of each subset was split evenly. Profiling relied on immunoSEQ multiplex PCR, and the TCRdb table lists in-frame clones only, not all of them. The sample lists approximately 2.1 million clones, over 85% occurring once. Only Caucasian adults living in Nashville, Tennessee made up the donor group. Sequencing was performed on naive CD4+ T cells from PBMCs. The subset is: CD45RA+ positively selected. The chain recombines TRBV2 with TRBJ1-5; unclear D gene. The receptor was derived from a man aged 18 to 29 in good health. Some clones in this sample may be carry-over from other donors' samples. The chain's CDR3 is CASMSSNQPQHF. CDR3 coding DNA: TGTGCCAGCATGTCATCCAATCAGCCCCAGCATTTT.